This T cell receptor beta chain was captured in a study of siplizumab effects on memory and regulatory T cells. Comment on this clone: Its antigen is not known.

Study-level findings and limits: Naive T cells, seemingly more diverse than memory cells, seemed major alloresponse contributors. Confirmation that proliferating Tregs from siplizumab cultures had suppressive function was not obtained. Unstimulated subsets captured only a minor fraction of alloreactive clones.

Sequencing used immunoSEQ multiplex PCR; TCRdb keeps in-frame clones, though not all of them. The sample includes roughly 100,000 clones, roughly 91% of them seen just once. The source is a human donor in good health. Material for sequencing was CD4+ T cells sorted from blood.

For the CDR3, the DNA is TGTGCCAGCTCACCGGCCCCGGAGGAGACCCAGTACTTC. As protein: CASSPAPEETQYF. This chain uses TRBV18 with TRBJ2-5, with no clear D. CDR3 length equals 13 residues. Trimming cost V 3 bases and J 5 bases, with 10 bases left between them. Germline-derived CDR1 and CDR2 are KGHSH and LQKENI.